The rows below give T cell receptor beta chains drawn from one sample of a study of T cells in Graves' hyperthyroidism and ophthalmopathy. One entry per CDR3 protein, called by TCRdb with MiXCR from the multiplex PCR reads. Of about 560,000 distinct CDR3 sequences in the sample, around 45% were seen once. The sample comprised peripheral blood or thyroid tissue (not recorded which). The receptors here all came from a woman under 30 with Graves' hyperthyroidism. Both conserved end residues are trimmed from each CDR3. Each record gives: V gene, CDR3 protein.

>TRBV5-4
ASSLDRAYEKLF
>TRBV7-9
ASSWDRGLETQY
>TRBV27
ATRRGDEQY
>TRBV7-8
ASSLGDRVAWTQY
>TRBV2
ASSYRQGENTEAF
>TRBV20-1
SASETAETQY
>TRBV12-3/TRBV12-4
ASSSSSGNTEAF
>TRBV9
ASSATGTYGYT
>TRBV7-2
ATRRTRDEGYT
>TRBV7-9
ASSLAPQGDEKLF
>TRBV20-1
SATDRRDSPLH
>TRBV7-9
ASRFTGVGSSPLH
>TRBV5-1
ASSLGHGNTIY
>TRBV7-9
ASSPQQGPNNYGYT
>TRBV10-3
AISSYERNQPQH
>TRBV9
ASSVGLRAGTEAF
>TRBV9
ASSQGDSQGTQY
>TRBV10-2
ASRNDRAQETQY
>TRBV10-3
ASSAGIGNTIY
>TRBV6-5
ASSLFANTEAF
>TRBV29-1
SVEQPGRGRATGELF
>TRBV7-9
ASINEYSGNTIY
>TRBV5-4
ASSLGGTGGYEQY
>TRBV7-2
ASSVGAGINQPQH
>TRBV20-1
SARDWGQGANVLT
>TRBV7-9
ASSPVLASYEQY
>TRBV6-1
ARSLREPQF
>TRBV29-1
SVATEDEQY
>TRBV7-9
ASSLAGGAGNTIY
>TRBV5-1
ASGTGEGKLF
>TRBV5-1
ASSLDNYGYT
>TRBV6-6
ASTIRAGGSYEQY
>TRBV7-9
ASSLLVGPNEKLF
>TRBV12-3/TRBV12-4
ASSPGGGGELF
>TRBV19
ASSTGQGAWYGYT
>TRBV2
ASRWVRNQPQH
>TRBV20-1
SAREDRGRYGYT
>TRBV13
ASSTLLGANVLT
>TRBV2
ASNTQGAGGYT
>TRBV7-3
ASSPVDSLQAF
>TRBV19
ASRLQPPDTKAF
>TRBV25-1
ASTPTGGSSYNSPLH
>TRBV24-1
ATSDWAGELF
>TRBV6-1
ASSETGTGPQS
>TRBV29-1
SVAGSSYEQY
>TRBV2
ASSDRAEGNSPLH
>TRBV2
ASALAGGEETQY
>TRBV2
ASSFLYRGGRHQPQH
>TRBV7-9
ASSDPGFQETQY
>TRBV5-5
ASSSRQGARGNTIY
>TRBV10-3
AITPDPSSYNSPLH
>TRBV5-1
ASSAPGSIITEAF
>TRBV10-3
AISAPLAENYGYT
>TRBV6-1
ASAPGTGHSYEQY
>TRBV7-2
ASSPQGPEKLF
>TRBV25-1
ASSGWVKSQETQY
>TRBV12-3/TRBV12-4
ASSFSGLREKLF